A selection of T cell receptor beta chains follows, all from one sample in a study of T cells in Graves' hyperthyroidism and ophthalmopathy. TCRdb re-called the multiplex PCR reads through MiXCR, storing one row per CDR3 protein. The data show about 400,000 distinct CDR3 sequences, approximately 14% seen once. Sequences were obtained from blood. The receptors shown here come from a woman between 18 and 30 years old with Graves' hyperthyroidism. Each CDR3 is given with its conserved first and last residue. A D gene is named only where the DNA matches it firmly. Clone size, where shown, is once, few, many, or a class for clones that have expanded.

clone_size	v_call	d_call	j_call	cdr3_aa	cdr3_nt
many	TRBV2	-	TRBJ2-1	CASARGGPPYNEQFF	TGTGCCAGCGCTAGAGGAGGACCCCCCTACAATGAGCAGTTCTTC
many	TRBV7-2	TRBD2	TRBJ2-3	CASSGGTNSPDTQYF	TGTGCCAGCAGCGGGGGGACTAATTCTCCGGATACGCAGTATTTT
many	TRBV3-1	-	TRBJ2-7	CASTQGGFGYEQYF	TGTGCCAGCACCCAAGGGGGGTTCGGCTACGAGCAGTACTTC
few	TRBV18	TRBD1	TRBJ1-2	CASSRPGQGIYGYTF	TGTGCCAGCTCACGACCGGGACAGGGGATCTATGGCTACACCTTC
many	TRBV20-1	TRBD2	TRBJ2-3	CSARDTGAGGPGDTQYF	TGCAGTGCTAGAGATACGGGAGCGGGAGGGCCTGGAGATACGCAGTATTTT
many	TRBV12-3/TRBV12-4	-	TRBJ1-2	CASSFLGSYGYTF	TGTGCCAGCAGTTTCTTGGGCAGCTATGGCTACACCTTC
many	TRBV20-1	-	TRBJ1-2	CSASSGDLGYTF	TGCAGTGCTAGCTCAGGGGATTTGGGCTACACCTTC
-	TRBV6-1	TRBD2	TRBJ2-7	CASSPLAEPSYEQYF	TGTGCCAGCAGTCCTCTAGCGGAGCCCTCCTACGAGCAGTACTTC
many	TRBV5-1	-	TRBJ1-1	CASSLVLGTNTEAFF	TGCGCCAGCAGCTTGGTGTTGGGGACGAACACTGAAGCTTTCTTT
few	TRBV29-1	-	TRBJ1-1	CSVDPSGRWNTEAFF	TGCAGCGTTGACCCTTCGGGCAGGTGGAACACTGAAGCTTTCTTT
many	TRBV7-8	TRBD1	TRBJ2-5	CASSRTRGQLRETQYF	TGTGCCAGCAGCCGAACTCGGGGACAGTTGCGAGAGACCCAGTACTTC
-	TRBV4-1	TRBD2	TRBJ2-6	CASSQREGLLGSGANVLTF	TGCGCCAGCAGCCAGAGGGAGGGGCTCCTAGGCTCTGGGGCCAACGTCCTGACTTTC
many	TRBV6-2/TRBV6-3	-	TRBJ1-2	CASSYSMEYGYTF	TGTGCCAGCAGTTACTCGATGGAGTATGGCTACACCTTC
-	TRBV6-1	TRBD2	TRBJ2-3	CASSFGLAGTDTQYF	TGTGCCAGCAGTTTCGGACTAGCGGGGACAGATACGCAGTATTTT
many	TRBV11-2	-	TRBJ1-1	CASSLGGYGLWVAFF	TGTGCCAGCAGCTTAGGGGGGTACGGATTATGGGTAGCTTTCTTT
few	TRBV29-1	TRBD1	TRBJ1-2	CSVPAGTGYGYGYTF	TGCAGCGTTCCCGCCGGGACAGGGTACGGCTATGGCTACACCTTC
few	TRBV15	-	TRBJ1-6	CATSRDTAGSPLHF	TGTGCCACCAGCAGAGACACTGCGGGTTCACCCCTCCACTTT
few	TRBV28	-	TRBJ1-3	CASRHQTISGNTIYF	TGTGCCAGCAGACATCAAACGATCTCTGGAAACACCATATATTTT
many	TRBV10-3	-	TRBJ2-3	CAISESRGFGTDTQYF	TGTGCCATCAGTGAGTCACGGGGATTTGGAACAGATACGCAGTATTTT
many	TRBV5-6	TRBD1	TRBJ1-3	CASSLQGPSGNTIYF	TGTGCCAGCAGCTTACAGGGGCCCTCTGGAAACACCATATATTTT
many	TRBV7-9	-	TRBJ1-2	CASSLGGLDYTF	TGTGCCAGCAGCTTAGGCGGGTTGGACTACACCTTC
many	TRBV3-1	-	TRBJ1-2	CASSQGLGYGYTF	TGTGCCAGCAGCCAAGGGCTCGGCTATGGCTACACCTTC
many	TRBV5-5	-	TRBJ2-7	CASSPIGRYEQYF	TGTGCCAGCAGCCCCATAGGGAGATACGAGCAGTACTTC
-	TRBV20-1	-	TRBJ2-1	CSAREGSNSYNEQFF	TGCAGTGCTAGGGAGGGTTCTAACTCCTACAATGAGCAGTTCTTC
few	TRBV7-9	-	TRBJ1-1	CASSETGNTEAFF	TGTGCCAGCAGCGAGACAGGGAACACTGAAGCTTTCTTT
few	TRBV6-1	-	TRBJ2-1	CASSDWNEQFF	TGTGCCAGCAGTGATTGGAATGAGCAGTTCTTC
-	TRBV24-1	TRBD1	TRBJ2-4	CATGQGDNIQYF	TGTGCCACAGGACAGGGCGACAACATTCAGTACTTC
many	TRBV6-2/TRBV6-3	-	TRBJ2-2	CASSYSENTGELFF	TGTGCCAGCAGTTACTCAGAGAACACCGGGGAGCTGTTTTTT
-	TRBV5-1	-	TRBJ2-7	CASSLDVGAGQYF	TGCGCCAGCAGCTTGGACGTCGGAGCTGGGCAGTACTTC
-	TRBV19	TRBD1	TRBJ1-5	CASSIRDRNLLSNQPQHF	TGTGCCAGTAGTATACGGGACAGGAATTTACTTAGCAATCAGCCCCAGCATTTT
few	TRBV5-1	TRBD1	TRBJ1-2	CASSLGQGRHGYTF	TGCGCCAGCAGCTTAGGACAGGGCAGGCATGGCTACACCTTC
few	TRBV20-1	-	TRBJ1-1	CSAGTGRITEAFF	TGCAGTGCTGGTACAGGGAGGATCACTGAAGCTTTCTTT
few	TRBV20-1	-	TRBJ2-3	CSARDLTKSTDTQYF	TGCAGTGCTAGAGACCTGACAAAGAGCACAGATACGCAGTATTTT
-	TRBV3-1	TRBD1	TRBJ2-1	CASSSGQGGSNEQFF	TGTGCCAGCAGCTCGGGACAGGGGGGCTCCAATGAGCAGTTCTTC
many	TRBV20-1	-	TRBJ1-1	CSAFSGGNTEAFF	TGCAGTGCCTTCTCCGGGGGTAACACTGAAGCTTTCTTT
few	TRBV6-1	-	TRBJ1-1	CASSETELNTEAFF	TGTGCCAGCAGTGAGACAGAACTGAACACTGAAGCTTTCTTT
-	TRBV10-3	-	TRBJ1-1	CAISEYWANTEAFF	TGTGCCATCAGTGAGTATTGGGCGAACACTGAAGCTTTCTTT
few	TRBV6-2/TRBV6-3	-	TRBJ2-1	CASRLSGAAGNEQFF	TGTGCCAGCAGGCTTTCAGGGGCCGCAGGGAATGAGCAGTTCTTC
few	TRBV20-1	TRBD1	TRBJ1-3	CSARGGGTVGSGNTIYF	TGCAGTGCCCGAGGAGGCGGGACAGTCGGCTCTGGAAACACCATATATTTT
many	TRBV9	TRBD2	TRBJ2-1	CASSVQEREGRNEQFF	TGTGCCAGCAGCGTACAAGAGCGGGAGGGCCGGAATGAGCAGTTCTTC
many	TRBV13	-	TRBJ2-7	CASSASGRGAYEQYF	TGTGCCAGCAGCGCTAGCGGAAGGGGGGCCTACGAGCAGTACTTC
many	TRBV5-1	-	TRBJ2-1	CASSLTGSNYNEQFF	TGCGCCAGCAGCTTGACAGGGTCAAACTACAATGAGCAGTTCTTC
few	TRBV6-1	-	TRBJ1-5	CAVEGYSNQPQHF	TGTGCCGTAGAGGGGTATAGCAATCAGCCCCAGCATTTT
-	TRBV7-9	-	TRBJ1-6	CASRYDRLDSPLHF	TGTGCCAGCAGATATGACCGGCTCGATTCACCCCTCCACTTT
many	TRBV12-3/TRBV12-4	TRBD1	TRBJ1-1	CASSPGTGLRTEAFF	TGTGCCAGCAGTCCCGGGACAGGGTTGAGGACTGAAGCTTTCTTT
many	TRBV2	TRBD2	TRBJ2-6	CANRYGLAGLPGANVLTF	TGTGCCAACCGGTACGGACTAGCGGGACTTCCTGGGGCCAACGTCCTGACTTTC
few	TRBV2	TRBD1	TRBJ1-2	CASSRDRGVYYGYTF	TGTGCCAGCAGTCGGGACAGGGGGGTTTATTATGGCTACACCTTC
many	TRBV12-3/TRBV12-4	-	TRBJ2-1	CASSLVTGVEQFF	TGTGCCAGCAGTTTAGTTACGGGGGTTGAGCAGTTCTTC
few	TRBV20-1	TRBD2	TRBJ2-4	CSATRLAGGGNIQYF	TGCAGTGCTACGAGGCTAGCGGGAGGGGGGAACATTCAGTACTTC
-	TRBV5-1	-	TRBJ2-5	CASSLEQGGETQYF	TGCGCCAGCAGCTTGGAGCAGGGTGGAGAGACCCAGTACTTC
few	TRBV12-3/TRBV12-4	TRBD1	TRBJ1-1	CASSSSPGTEMNTEAFF	TGTGCCAGCAGTTCCAGTCCCGGGACAGAAATGAACACTGAAGCTTTCTTT
many	TRBV2	TRBD1	TRBJ2-7	CASSGLWDSSYEQYF	TGTGCCAGCAGTGGACTCTGGGACAGTTCGTACGAGCAGTACTTC
-	TRBV6-2/TRBV6-3	TRBD2	TRBJ2-2	CASTSGEATGELFF	TGTGCCAGCACTAGCGGGGAGGCCACCGGGGAGCTGTTTTTT
few	TRBV6-1	TRBD2	TRBJ2-3	CASTGLAGLGGPTDTQYF	TGTGCCAGCACGGGACTAGCGGGACTTGGGGGCCCCACAGATACGCAGTATTTT
-	TRBV12-3/TRBV12-4	-	TRBJ1-2	CASSLGSRSSYGYTF	TGTGCCAGCAGTTTAGGATCACGGAGTTCCTATGGCTACACCTTC
-	TRBV18	-	TRBJ1-1	CASALSNGMNTEAFF	TGTGCCAGCGCGCTGTCGAATGGCATGAACACTGAAGCTTTCTTT
-	TRBV12-3/TRBV12-4	-	TRBJ2-3	CASSPIRDTQYF	TGTGCCAGCAGTCCGATCAGAGATACGCAGTATTTT